This record looks at one TCR beta chain sequence and its context. This entry belongs to a study of control samples from healthy donors and cancer patients. The table came from immunoSEQ multiplex PCR; TCRdb's copy has only in-frame clones and leaves some out. The sample includes 150,000 to 200,000 clones, around nine tenths of them seen just once. The germline gives CDR1 SNHLY, CDR2 FYNNEI. V dropped 7 bases and J dropped 4; count of bases not matched to a gene: 10. The CDR3 consists of 15 residues. The clonotype comes from a young man in good health. This sequence joins TRBV2 and TRBJ1-2; 9 bases agree with TRBD1. The material sequenced was blood. This CDR3 is CASKPRDREPYGYTF. The CDR3 DNA reads TGTGCCAGCAAACCAAGGGACAGGGAACCCTATGGCTACACCTTC. Full variable domain (missing parts from reference TRBV2 and TRBJ1-2): EPEVTQTPSHQVTQMGQEVILRCVPISNHLYFYWYRQILGQKVEFLVSFYNNEISEKSEIFDDQFSVERPDGSNFTLKIRSTKLEDSAMYFCASKPRDREPYGYTFGSGTRLTVV.